Below, 6 T cell receptor beta chains from the same sample are listed, as sequenced in a study of blood T cell repertoires in COVID-19 (dated by TCRdb to the early 2020s). Library generation was performed with the immunoSEQ multiplex PCR assay. TCRdb took over this immuneACCESS table, retaining in-frame rearrangements with V and J assigned. Such tables are incomplete; in checked studies, under half of the missing clones stem from an unresolved V gene, and the remainder is unexplained. In all, the sample holds some 150,000 clones, and about 89% of those were seen once. Over 2% of the sample belongs to the ten largest clones. The specimen was peripheral blood. These receptors all stem from a man between 50 and 59 years old with active COVID-19.

This chain joins TRBV12-3 or TRBV12-4 and TRBJ2-2; tentatively, D is TRBD1 (5 bases). This CDR3 is 13 amino acids long. V shed 7 bases and J shed 5 bases, with 11 bases lying between them. CDR3 loop: CASTLAGTGELFF. The CDR3 region has the DNA TGTGCCAGCACCCTTGCAGGGACCGGGGAGCTGTTTTTT.

This rearrangement joins TRBV6-6 to TRBJ2-1; 10 bases map to TRBD2. Trimming at V came to 6 bases and at J to 0 bases, leaving 2 bases not matched to a gene. Looked up from germline, CDR1 is MNHNY and CDR2 is SVGAGI (reference sequence). The CDR3 covers 15 residues. DNA for the CDR3: TGTGCCAGCAGGGAGCGGGGGGGCTCCTACAATGAGCAGTTCTTC. Translating gives CASRERGGSYNEQFF.

The rearrangement joins TRBV5-4 to TRBJ2-7; TRBD2 matches 13 bases. Germline values: CDR1 SGHNT, CDR2 YYREEE (reference sequence). This CDR3 has 14 residues. The J segment lost 4 bases and the V segment lost 5 bases, leaving 3 bases of the junction unmatched. DNA of the CDR3: TGTGCCAGCAGGCCACTAGCGGGGGGGTACGAGCAGTACTTC. Translated, it gives CASRPLAGGYEQYF.

The genes are TRBV19 and TRBJ1-1, with D perhaps TRBD1 (6 bases). CDR1 and CDR2 (germline): LNHDA, SQIVND (reference sequence). This CDR3 has 15 amino acids. V shed 6 bases and J shed 3 bases, with 17 bases lying between them. The CDR3 coding sequence is TGTGCCAGTAGATCGGGCGAAACAGGGCACACTGAAGCTTTCTTT. This encodes CASRSGETGHTEAFF. The variable domain in full, with the rest retrieved from reference TRBV19 and TRBJ1-1, is DGGITQSPKYLFRKEGQNVTLSCEQNLNHDAMYWYRQDPGQGLRLIYYSQIVNDFQKGDIAEGYSVSREKKESFPLTVTSAQKNPTAFYLCASRSGETGHTEAFFGQGTRLTVV.

A single count supports this clone. The chain combines TRBV18 with TRBJ2-3, with 8 bases matching TRBD2. The CDR3 is 14 amino acids. V lost 6 bases to trimming and J lost 1 base; unmatched junction nucleotides: 3. Germline CDR1 KGHSH, CDR2 LQKENI. CDR3 residues: CASSAREGTDTQYF. CDR3 DNA: TGTGCCAGCTCCGCGCGGGAGGGCACAGATACGCAGTATTTT.

This rearrangement joins TRBV24-1 to TRBJ2-1, with 7 bases that match TRBD1. After removal of 1 base from V and 11 bases from J, the junction contained 1 base not matched to a gene. Per the germline V gene, CDR1 is KGHDR and CDR2 is SFDVKD. CDR3 size: 12 residues. Here the CDR3 DNA reads TGTGCCACCAGTGATTTAAGGGGGCAGCAGTTCTTC. Protein: CATSDLRGQQFF.